The source of this T cell receptor beta chain is a study of T-cell memory formation after mild COVID-19 (dated by TCRdb to about 2021). With respect to the entire study: Most TCR sequence clusters were specific to one of the two donors. T-cell clones expanding and contracting after mild COVID-19 in a couple of donors were tracked by longitudinal TCRalpha and TCRbeta repertoire sequencing. Two young, previously healthy adult volunteers, one female and one male, were included in the cohort.

Broad study findings and their caveats: Only a couple of mild cases were covered by the study, and larger cohorts that include severe cases with pre-infection samples were considered necessary. Clones that contracted from day 15 to 85 showed balanced CD4/CD8 phenotypes, whereas a second wave of clones that expanded from day 15 to 37 leaned towards CD4+. SARS-CoV-2 specificity of the second-wave clones peaking on day 37 was not confirmed. Contracting CD4+ clones were located mainly in the CM and EM memory subsets, whereas CD8+ clones were found to be enriched in EMRA. The detection of some responding clones in pre-infection memory suggests that pre-existing cross-reactive memory T cells joined the SARS-CoV-2 response.

Sequencer: Illumina NovaSeq 6000. Using 5'RACE with constant-segment primers, TCRalpha and TCRbeta cDNA libraries were constructed, with sample barcodes and unique molecular identifiers added in the process. Trizol reagent was used to extract RNA from every sample. The libraries were amplified in two PCR steps, and the second step added a second sample barcode and Illumina TruSeq adapters. Sequencing of the libraries was done on an Illumina NovaSeq, producing 2 x 150 bp paired-end reads. The authors' analysis ran thus. The reads were demultiplexed and collapsed into UMI-guided consensus sequences using migec v1.2.7. Using mixcr v2.1.11, the UMI consensuses were aligned to TRA and TRB V and J templates and assembled into clonotypes. A clonotype was counted as expanded or contracted only when both edgeR and NoisET called the clonotype significant, with the noise models trained on biological replicates. For edgeR calls, the thresholds were a false discovery rate-adjusted p below 0.01 and a log2 fold-change of 1. PCA with hierarchical clustering of max-normalized trajectories of the 1000 most abundant clonotypes was used as exploratory dynamics analysis. The CD4 or CD8 phenotype of responding clones was assigned using the separately sequenced CD4+ and CD8+ repertoires. TCRdb took the public reads, trimmed them with fastp at Q25, ran MiXCR for clone calling and kept in-frame beta chains. Rows matching on CDR3 protein sequence are summarized as one entry with the most common DNA and genes. None of the V and J calls come from the authors' own analysis; TCRdb made them. The sample table records 350,000 or so distinct CDR3 sequences; 20% to 25% of these occur just once. 20% to 25% of the sample belongs to the ten largest clones.

PBMCs were isolated by Ficoll-Paque density gradient centrifugation. The V end gives up 3 bases and the J end 0 bases, leaving 9 bases in the junction not matched to a gene. Looking up the germline V gene yields CDR1 SGHVS and CDR2 FQNEAQ. The CDR3 spans 19 residues, from the cysteine through the phenylalanine. The read is trimmed to its CDR3 DNA, 57 bases read in frame from base 1. As concerns this clonotype: Its antigen specificity is not known. The sample holds no much larger clone one base away, and base qualities are not on file.

The specimen sequenced was PBMCs or a T cell subset sorted from them (not recorded which). This TCR derives from a man between 18 and 29 years old who had mild COVID-19 (a few samples of this study predate the infection). The sample titles of this study are shuffled in the database, so cell type and time point are left out; the donor was told from shared clones. Recombination joined TRBV7-8 with TRBJ2-1; TRBD2 matches 12 bases in the middle. Read as DNA, the sequence is TGTGCCAGCAGCTTGGGACTAGCGGGCGCCCAGAGCTCCTACAATGAGCAGTTCTTC. Its product reads: CASSLGLAGAQSSYNEQFF.